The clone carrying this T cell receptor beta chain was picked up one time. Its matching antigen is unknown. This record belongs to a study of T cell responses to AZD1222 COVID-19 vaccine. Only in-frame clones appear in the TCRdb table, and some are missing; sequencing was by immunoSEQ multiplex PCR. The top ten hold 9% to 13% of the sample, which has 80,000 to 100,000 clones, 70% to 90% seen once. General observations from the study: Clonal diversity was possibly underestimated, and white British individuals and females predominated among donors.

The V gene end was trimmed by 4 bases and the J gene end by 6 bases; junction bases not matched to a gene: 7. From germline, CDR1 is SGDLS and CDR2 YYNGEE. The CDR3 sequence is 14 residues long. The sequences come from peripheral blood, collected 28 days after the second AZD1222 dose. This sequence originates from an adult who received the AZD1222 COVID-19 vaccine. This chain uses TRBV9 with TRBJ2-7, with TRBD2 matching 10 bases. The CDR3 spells CASSIGLAASEQYF. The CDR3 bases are TGTGCCAGCAGCATAGGACTAGCGGCGAGCGAGCAGTACTTC.